Each of the 15 T cell receptor beta chains below was sequenced from the same sample in a study of blood T cells in healthy people across ages. Combining a sample-barcoded 5' primer with a J-beta primer mix, a second PCR ran for roughly 6 to 12 cycles. TCRdb used MiXCR to reprocess the 5' RACE reads, holding one entry per CDR3 protein. The repertoire consists of some 920,000 distinct CDR3 sequences, with just over 50% occurring once and the leading ten covering 20% to 25%. The sample taken for sequencing was blood. Source of these receptors: a woman aged 55-69 years in good health.

J is TRBJ2-2 and V is TRBV7-6; D remains unclear. The CDR3 loop spans 14 amino acids. Trimming stripped 0 bases from V and 6 bases from J, with 8 bases between. CDR1 is SGHVS, CDR2 FNYEAQ, per germline. CDR3 in amino acids: CASSLASTAGELFF. CDR3 sequence (DNA): TGTGCCAGCAGCTTAGCCAGCACGGCCGGGGAGCTGTTTTTT.

This clonotype was seen a handful of times. The chain has TRBV12-3 or TRBV12-4 and TRBJ2-5, with D possibly being TRBD1 (6 bases). The J call may be wrong; the DNA end is better matched by TRBJ2-7. This CDR3 comprises 13 residues. The CDR3 nucleotides are TGTGCCAGCAGTAACCTCCAGGGGCACGAGCAGTACTTC. It is translated as CASSNLQGHEQYF.

This chain uses TRBV27 with TRBJ2-7; perhaps TRBD1 as D (5 bases). Germline V lookup: CDR1 MNHEY, CDR2 SMNVEV (reference sequence). The ends were cut back, 8 bases at V and 2 bases at J, with 19 bases in the middle. The CDR3 has 15 amino acids. The CDR3 region is CASRYFQGQTYEQYF. CDR3 DNA: TGTGCCAGCCGTTATTTTCAGGGTCAAACCTACGAGCAGTACTTC.

The genes are TRBV14 and TRBJ2-7; 10 positions agree with TRBD2. The V and J ends lost 1 base and 5 bases, in that order; junction bases with no gene match: 11. The germline V gene has CDR1 SGHDN and CDR2 FVKESK. CDR3 length: 17 residues. The CDR3 sequence is CASSQALGASGRNEQYF. Here the CDR3 DNA reads TGTGCCAGCAGCCAAGCTCTGGGGGCTAGCGGGAGAAACGAGCAGTACTTC.

There are a few counts of this clonotype. The chain recombines TRBV12-3 or TRBV12-4 with TRBJ2-7; 10 bases are a match to TRBD2. The CDR3 loop spans 14 amino acids. The J segment lost 4 bases and the V segment lost 5 bases, leaving 5 bases of the junction unmatched. The CDR3 sequence is CASSTSGNRYEQYF. In nucleotides, the CDR3 is TGTGCCAGCAGTACTAGCGGGAATCGTTACGAGCAGTACTTC.

The table lists this clonotype with a few counts. The chain links TRBV7-8 to TRBJ2-7, with D possibly matching TRBD2 (6 bases). Per the germline V gene, CDR1 is SGHVS and CDR2 is FQNEAQ. Trimming took off 0 bases at V and 0 bases at J, with 12 bases between the two ends. The CDR3 spans 16 residues. The CDR3 reads CASSLARQGGSYEQYF. DNA of the CDR3: TGTGCCAGCAGCTTAGCGAGGCAGGGAGGCTCCTACGAGCAGTACTTC.

Ten or more counts support this clonotype. The chain has TRBV28 and TRBJ2-7; D gene ambiguous. This CDR3 spans 12 amino acids. Trimming removed 2 bases at V and 2 bases at J, with 4 bases between. Germline CDR1 MDHEN, CDR2 SYDVKM. In DNA form, the CDR3 reads TGTGCCAGCAGTTTAAATGCCTACGAGCAGTACTTC. Its protein is CASSLNAYEQYF.

The rearrangement uses TRBV10-3 and TRBJ2-7; no reliable D call. The CDR3 runs to 15 residues. Between the trimmed V and J ends, which lost 2 bases and 1 base, there was a span of 12 bases. CDR1 ENHRY and CDR2 SYGVKD come from the germline V gene. CDR3: CAISEGLYTSYEQYF. The CDR3 DNA follows: TGTGCCATCAGTGAGGGGTTATACACATCCTACGAGCAGTACTTC.

There are a few counts of this clonotype. V is TRBV5-1 and J is TRBJ2-2; weak D call: TRBD1 (6 bases). The CDR3 sequence is 14 residues long. Per germline, CDR1 SGHRS and CDR2 YFSETQ. Trimming pared 4 bases from V and 1 base from J, leaving 8 bases between. The CDR3: CASSVDRNTGELFF. In DNA form, the CDR3 reads TGCGCCAGCAGCGTGGACAGGAACACCGGGGAGCTGTTTTTT.

The rearrangement uses TRBV10-1 and TRBJ2-2; D not resolved. The CDR3 loop spans 13 amino acids. Trimming removed 5 bases from V and 6 bases from J, with 10 bases in between. From germline, CDR1 is WNHNN and CDR2 SYGVQD (reference sequence). In nucleotides, the CDR3 is TGCGCCAGCAGTTCTCAGTCTGCCGGGGAGCTGTTTTTT. Translated, it gives CASSSQSAGELFF.

This clonotype was seen more than once but under ten times. V gene TRBV3-1 combines with J gene TRBJ2-6; 7 bases align to TRBD1. The CDR3 contains 17 residues. Germline V gives CDR1 LGHDT, CDR2 YNNKEL (reference sequence). Unmatched junction bases numbered 5, after V lost 3 bases and J lost 0 bases. The DNA for the CDR3 is TGTGCCAGCAGCCAGTCGGACAGGAGCTCTGGGGCCAACGTCCTGACTTTC. Translation gives CASSQSDRSSGANVLTF.

J is TRBJ2-1 and V is TRBV5-1; D not resolved. The CDR3 contains 15 residues. Germline V lookup: CDR1 SGHRS, CDR2 YFSETQ. Trimming removed 0 bases from V and 4 bases from J, with 11 bases in between. The CDR3 sequence is CASSLEVTQYNEQFF. CDR3 sequence (DNA): TGCGCCAGCAGCTTGGAGGTGACTCAGTACAATGAGCAGTTCTTC.

This clonotype was seen only a few times. This chain links TRBV9 with TRBJ2-5; D perhaps matches TRBD2 (6 bases). CDR3 length equals 16 residues. The V gene lost 0 bases and the J gene lost 4 bases, with 16 bases spanning the gap. Germline-derived CDR1 and CDR2 are SGDLS and YYNGEE. CDR3 in DNA: TGTGCCAGCAGCGTAGCCGGCGGGACCGTTCGAGAGACCCAGTACTTC. Translated: CASSVAGGTVRETQYF.

This clonotype has more than one count but fewer than ten. The chain carries TRBV13 and TRBJ1-2, with 8 bases matching TRBD1. V dropped 6 bases and J dropped 4; count of bases not matched to a gene: 10. This CDR3 spans 15 amino acids. Germline V gives CDR1 PRHDT, CDR2 FYEKMQ (reference sequence). CDR3 sequence: CASRPRDRTFYGYTF. The CDR3, as DNA: TGTGCCAGCAGACCCCGGGACAGGACTTTCTATGGCTACACCTTC.

The chain carries TRBV4-1 and TRBJ2-7; D is ambiguous. The CDR3 loop spans 14 amino acids. Per germline, CDR1 MGHRA and CDR2 YSYEKL. The V gene lost 1 base and the J gene lost 0 bases, with 7 bases spanning the gap. DNA for the CDR3: TGCGCCAGCAGCCAAGGTCACATCTCCTACGAGCAGTACTTC. Translating gives CASSQGHISYEQYF.